The present entry profiles one TCR beta chain with its context. It lacks a known antigen. One base away there is no much larger clone; base qualities are not given. Here V drops 2 bases and J drops 10 bases, and the junction holds 4 bases not matched to any gene. Including cysteine and phenylalanine, the CDR3 has 14 amino acids. Just the 42-base CDR3 DNA is kept, in frame starting at base 1. CDR1 and CDR2, looked up from the germline V gene (reference sequence), are SGHNT and YYREEE. Each donor gave one peripheral blood draw, averaging approximately 120 mL, which was collected into heparinised tubes. Using a panel that included CD45RO, CCR7, CD25, CD127, CD95 and CD27, naive, central memory, regulatory and stem cell-like memory CD4+ T cells were sorted on a BD FACSAria II. Every sorted population had a purity above 95%. PBMCs were isolated right away by Lymphoprep density gradient centrifugation and were stained directly, without culture. So that batch effects would be minimized, each experiment stained and sorted samples in pairs, pairing one healthy donor with one patient.

The entire isolated RNA was reverse transcribed using the High Capacity cDNA Reverse Transcription Kit, and thus expressed TCRB transcripts were sequenced. Naive, central memory and regulatory T cell samples underwent deep immunoSEQ sequencing, averaging around 3.7 million total reads per sample. Sorted cells were lysed in RLT buffer, and RNA was extracted using DNase-treated RNeasy Micro or Mini kits according to cell number. Each cell subset was processed separately to prevent cross-contamination, with patient and healthy donor samples processed together. The immunoSEQ multiplex PCR was used to amplify TCRB sequences from cDNA, yielding 87-bp fragments that span the CDR3 region. Amplicons were sequenced on the Illumina HiSeq platform. From the authors' description of their analysis: Synthetic template baselines were used to correct PCR bias computationally, reads within Hamming distance 2 were collapsed, and singletons that could not be merged were discarded. Reads were aligned against IMGT to assign V, D and J genes, CDR3 length and insertions or deletions at six rearrangement sites. Clonotype counts were normalized to sorted cell number within each subset before computing true diversity and Gini coefficients with the tcR R package. Repertoire sharing was quantified using the overlap coefficient calculated on TCRB nucleotide sequences. Out-of-frame TCRB sequences from naive cells were analyzed to stand in for the pre-selection repertoire. TCRdb limited this immuneACCESS table to in-frame rearrangements with V and J called. A share of clones is missing; checked studies link under half to unresolved V genes, and the rest is unexplained. That table supplies the V and J calls and clone size; D and trimming were determined from the DNA. This sample comprises roughly 700,000 clones, 13% of them detected only once. The top ten hold approximately 0.02% of the sample.

The sample originates from a study of beta chain features in type 1 diabetes (dated by TCRdb to the late 2010s). Notes on the research overall: No differences in mean age, gender distribution, total cell number or subset yield were found between patients and healthy donors. A total of 90 million to 140 million sorted cells were examined across all samples, and RNA yield correlated strongly with the number of cells per subset. In the study, TCRB repertoires of sorted circulating CD4+ T cell subsets from recently diagnosed type 1 diabetes patients were compared with those of matched healthy donors. Naive and central memory subsets were obtained from all 30 or so donors, but regulatory and stem cell-like memory subsets were isolated from only 8 patients and roughly 8 healthy donors. On the study overall, not on this receptor specifically: Because cDNA rather than genomic DNA was sequenced, highly expressing activated cells could have been over-represented, although no difference in activation and CD3 levels was found between groups. In all four CD4+ subsets, TCRB CDR3 length was moderately but significantly shorter in type 1 diabetes patients. Only small numbers of individuals were included in the HLA sub-analyses, which left unresolved whether HLA type had any influence on TCRB rearrangement. Shorter templates might be favored by PCR, yet because patient and control samples were amplified and corrected together, any such skew would affect both groups equally. Patients with type 1 diabetes made fewer insertions and deleted more nucleotides at VDJ recombination sites, implying thymic rearrangement abnormalities. The naive, central memory and regulatory TCRB repertoires appeared to resemble one another more closely among patients than among healthy donors.

The V and J segments used are TRBV5-4 and TRBJ1-6; 9 central nucleotides agree with TRBD1. The sequence derives from a man younger than 35 with type 1 diabetes. The specimen sequenced was naive CD4+ T cells from blood. This specimen's cell subset or site label, interpreted: true naive CD4+ T cells. The DNA sequence is TGTGCCAGCAGCTTCGGACAGGGGTACTCACCCCTCCACTTT. It is translated as CASSFGQGYSPLHF. The full variable domain, with segments outside the CDR3 supplied by the reference TRBV5-4 and TRBJ1-6 proteins, appears as ETGVTQSPTHLIKTRGQQVTLRCSSQSGHNTVSWYQQALGQGPQFIFQYYREEENGRGNFPPRFSGLQFPNYSSELNVNALELDDSALYLCASSFGQGYSPLHFGNGTRLTVT.